This TCR beta chain derives from a study of glioma-infiltrating T cells. Study-wide points: Above-expected tissue-blood divergence occurred in all gliomas, most in low-grade ones. CDR3 overlap between tissue and blood was very small.

The iRepertoire nested amplicon-rescue multiplex PCR amplified TCR alpha and beta CDR3s from RNA. TCRdb used MiXCR to reprocess the multiplex PCR reads, holding one entry per CDR3 protein. The table records about 130,000 distinct CDR3 sequences, around 25% of them present only once. Trimming stripped 1 base from V and 3 bases from J, with 13 bases between. The CDR3 covers 15 residues. Per germline, CDR1 SEHNR and CDR2 FQNEAQ (reference sequence). To note about this clonotype: Its antigen remains unknown.

The chain joins TRBV7-9 to TRBJ2-7; a weak D match, TRBD2 (7 bases). This TCR came from a human donor with low-grade glioma or glioblastoma, undergoing nonglioma brain surgery, or in good health (not recorded which). Sample: glioma tissue, nonneoplastic brain tissue, or PBMCs (not recorded which). The CDR3 loop is CASSLVGGLDYEQYV. The CDR3 coding sequence is TGTGCCAGCAGCTTAGTCGGGGGGCTGGACTACGAGCAGTACGTC.